A selection of T cell receptor beta chains follows, all from one sample in a study of coeliac disease. Sequencing was performed with immunoSEQ multiplex PCR; in TCRdb, only in-frame clones are kept and a portion is missing. The data hold about 9,400 clones, with over 60% observed a single time. The sample was lamina propria lymphocytes from the gut. These receptors were collected from a woman aged 60-70 years with celiac disease. CDR3s include the opening cysteine and the closing phenylalanine or tryptophan. D genes are given only for firm matches. Only some rows state a clone size, as once, few, many or a class for expanded clones.

clone size	V gene	D gene	J gene	CDR3 DNA	CDR3 protein
NA	TRBV14	TRBD1	TRBJ1-4	TGTGCCAGCAGCCTTACAGGGGTCAATGAAAAACTGTTTTTT	CASSLTGVNEKLFF
once	TRBV4-1	NA	TRBJ2-5	TGCGCCAGCAGCCACATAGGGGGGGCCCAAGAGACCCAGTACTTC	CASSHIGGAQETQYF
NA	TRBV18	TRBD2	TRBJ2-2	TGTGCCAGCTCACCCGGACTAGCGGGATTCGCCACCGGGGAGCTGTTTTTT	CASSPGLAGFATGELFF
few	TRBV28	NA	TRBJ1-2	TGTGCCAGCGCCCGGAACAGACCTTACACCTTC	CASARNRPYTF
NA	TRBV5-4	NA	TRBJ2-1	TGTGCCAGCAGCTTGGATGCCGAGCTACTTCTTCATGAGCAGTTCTTC	CASSLDAELLLHEQFF
NA	TRBV6-6	NA	TRBJ2-2	TGTGCCAGCAGTTACTCGAGCCAGGGGCGGGCCGGGGAGCTGTTTTTT	CASSYSSQGRAGELFF
NA	TRBV18	NA	TRBJ2-5	TGTGCCAGCTCACCAGGAGGGTCAGAGACCCAGTACTTC	CASSPGGSETQYF
NA	TRBV28	NA	TRBJ2-7	TGTGCCAGCAGTTTTTTCGGGACACAATACGAGCAGTACTTC	CASSFFGTQYEQYF
NA	TRBV5-1	TRBD2	TRBJ2-3	TGCGCCAGCAGCGTCGGGACTAGCGGGTTTGGGGGCACAGATACGCAGTATTTT	CASSVGTSGFGGTDTQYF
NA	TRBV15	NA	TRBJ2-7	TGTGCCACCAGCAGAGATTGGAACAGCTACGAGCAGTACTTC	CATSRDWNSYEQYF
NA	TRBV28	NA	TRBJ1-1	TGTGCCAGCAGTTTCTTGCAGGGAACTGAAGCTTTCTTT	CASSFLQGTEAFF
NA	TRBV11-2	TRBD2	TRBJ2-7	TGTGCCAGCACGAGGGGAGGGGAAGCCTACGAGCAGTACTTC	CASTRGGEAYEQYF
NA	TRBV20-1	NA	TRBJ1-2	TGCTGTTGCCTGGGGGGTAACGGCTACACCTTC	CCCLGGNGYTF
NA	TRBV19	NA	TRBJ1-6	TGTGCCAGTAGTGCCAGCTCCTATAATTCACCCCTCCACTTT	CASSASSYNSPLHF
NA	TRBV10-1	NA	TRBJ2-3	TGCGCCAGCAGTGAACCGGGGGCAGATACGCAGTATTTT	CASSEPGADTQYF
NA	TRBV2	NA	TRBJ2-2	TGTGCCAGCACCCGAGGAGCCGGGGAGCTGTTTTTT	CASTRGAGELFF
NA	TRBV19	NA	TRBJ1-2	TGTGCCAGTAGTATCGGTTCAGCAGGGGGCTACACCTTC	CASSIGSAGGYTF
NA	TRBV5-1	NA	TRBJ1-2	TGCGCCAGCAGCTCGAAGCGGGGGAGCTATGGCTACACCTTC	CASSSKRGSYGYTF
NA	TRBV2	TRBD2	TRBJ2-1	TGTGCCAGCAGGTTAGCGGGGACCTCCTACAATGAGCAGTTCTTC	CASRLAGTSYNEQFF
NA	TRBV28	TRBD1	TRBJ1-2	TGTGCCAGCAGCAGGACAGGGTCGTATGGCTACACCTTC	CASSRTGSYGYTF
NA	TRBV13	TRBD2	TRBJ2-5	TGTGCCAGCAGGAGTAGCGGGGAGGAGACCCAGTACTTC	CASRSSGEETQYF
NA	TRBV9	NA	TRBJ2-3	TGTGCCAGCAGCGTAGGGGTCTGGGGACAATTAGATACGCAGTATTTT	CASSVGVWGQLDTQYF
NA	TRBV2	NA	TRBJ1-2	TGTGCCAGCAGTGACGAAAGCGTTGGCTACACCTTC	CASSDESVGYTF
NA	TRBV7-9	TRBD2	TRBJ2-7	TGTGCCAGCAGCTTAGGGGAGCGGGGATATGGATTACCCTACGAGCAGTACTTC	CASSLGERGYGLPYEQYF
NA	TRBV5-4	TRBD2	TRBJ2-3	TGTGCCAGCAGCCCGGGGGGCAGCGGGAGTGTAGATACGCAGTATTTT	CASSPGGSGSVDTQYF